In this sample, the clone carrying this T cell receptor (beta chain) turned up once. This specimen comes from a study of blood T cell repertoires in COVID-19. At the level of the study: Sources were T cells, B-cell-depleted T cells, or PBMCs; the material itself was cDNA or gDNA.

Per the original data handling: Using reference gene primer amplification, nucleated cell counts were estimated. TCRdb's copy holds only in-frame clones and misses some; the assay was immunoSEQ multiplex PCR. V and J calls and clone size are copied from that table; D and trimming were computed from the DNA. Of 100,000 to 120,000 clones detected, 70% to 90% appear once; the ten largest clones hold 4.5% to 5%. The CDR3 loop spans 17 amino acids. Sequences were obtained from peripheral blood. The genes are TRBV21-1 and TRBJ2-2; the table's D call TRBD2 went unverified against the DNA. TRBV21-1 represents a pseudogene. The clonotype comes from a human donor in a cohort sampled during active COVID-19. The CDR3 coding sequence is TGTGCCAGCAGCAAAATGGGGGGATGGGGCGCGGACGGGGAGCTGTTTTTT. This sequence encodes CASSKMGGWGADGELFF.